This T cell receptor (beta chain) is from a study of blood T cell repertoires in COVID-19. On the study more broadly: Spain, Italy and the United States supplied samples that represented acute and convalescent COVID-19. Sources were T cells, B-cell-depleted T cells, or PBMCs; the material itself was cDNA or gDNA.

Only in-frame clones appear in the TCRdb table, and some are missing; sequencing was by immunoSEQ multiplex PCR. The table has nearly 110,000 clones, around 80% seen once; the top ten hold more than 13%. Trimming pared 3 bases from V and 6 bases from J, leaving 14 bases between. Germline V gene sequence: CDR1 MDHEN, CDR2 SYDVKM. The CDR3 is 14 amino acids. The rearrangement links TRBV28 to TRBJ1-1; D is unclear. Input material: peripheral blood. The TCR comes from an older woman with acute or convalescent COVID-19. The CDR3 loop is CASSFSPTYSEAFF. As DNA, the CDR3 is TGTGCCAGCAGTTTTAGCCCCACATACTCTGAAGCTTTCTTT.